This T cell receptor beta chain was recovered during a study of T cells in Graves' hyperthyroidism and ophthalmopathy. What was amplified from RNA transcripts were TCR beta CDR3 regions. In the first-round RT-PCR of the TCR CDR3, the HTBI primer set was used. One entry per CDR3 protein results from TCRdb running MiXCR on the multiplex PCR reads. The table records approximately 610,000 distinct CDR3 sequences, approximately 15% of them present only once. Germline V lookup: CDR1 KGHSH, CDR2 LQKENI. This CDR3 has 15 amino acids. Losses at the gene ends were 3 bases for V and 4 bases for J; bases not matched to a gene: 5.

Source material: blood. V usage is TRBV18 and J usage is TRBJ2-2, with 7 bases fitting TRBD2. The origin of this receptor is a woman between 35 and 50 years old with Graves' ophthalmopathy. The CDR3 DNA sequence: TGTGCCAGCTCACCCGGGACTACGATCACCGGGGAGCTGTTTTTT. Translated, it gives CASSPGTTITGELFF.